One and the same sample provided the 21 T cell receptor beta chains below, sequenced in a study of blood T cells in healthy people across ages. The use of a sample-barcoded 5' primer and a J-beta primer mix characterized a second PCR of about 6 to 11 cycles. TCRdb re-derived calls from the 5' RACE reads in MiXCR, one entry per CDR3 protein. Among about 500,000 distinct CDR3 sequences listed, 24% were seen once. A further study also used this sample, focusing on T cells of mothers and their children.

Sequenced: blood. The receptor source for this set is a boy aged 5-17 years in good health.

The CDR3 reads CASSIDRGGYNEQFF. For the CDR3, the DNA is TGTGCCAGCAGTATCGACAGGGGCGGGTACAATGAGCAGTTCTTC. The V and J genes are TRBV6-4 and TRBJ2-1; 8 bases line up with TRBD1. CDR3 length: 15 residues. The V segment lost 5 bases and the J segment 4 bases; nucleotides outside the gene matches: 7. In germline, CDR1 is MRHNA, CDR2 SNTAGT.

The chain employs TRBV29-1 and TRBJ2-7, with D perhaps TRBD1 (6 bases). V lost 3 bases and J lost 4, with 16 bases in between. The CDR3 has 14 amino acids. CDR1 SQVTM and CDR2 ANQGSEA come from the germline V gene. The CDR3 DNA follows: TGCAGCGTTGAGGGCCTGGATGACAGGTACGAGCAGTACTTC. Protein sequence: CSVEGLDDRYEQYF.

The V gene is TRBV25-1, the J gene TRBJ2-5, with TRBD2 identical over 8 bases. Near its end, the DNA agrees better with TRBJ2-7, so the J call may be wrong. CDR1 is MGHDK and CDR2 is SYGVNS in the germline V gene. The CDR3 contains 18 residues. The CDR3 DNA is TGTGCCAGCAGTGAATTCTCGACCAGCGGGAGACTCTCCTACGAGCAGTACTTC. Translating gives CASSEFSTSGRLSYEQYF.

V gene TRBV29-1 combines with J gene TRBJ2-5, with 8 bases lining up with TRBD2. The end of the DNA aligns better with TRBJ2-7, so the J call may be wrong. Germline values: CDR1 SQVTM, CDR2 ANQGSEA. The CDR3 has 13 amino acids. DNA of the CDR3: TGCAGCGTTGGTAGCGGGACTTCTTACGAGCAGTACTTC. It encodes CSVGSGTSYEQYF.

This clonotype was detected a few times. This chain uses TRBV18 with TRBJ2-1, with TRBD2 matching 9 bases. With 1 base clipped from V and 7 bases from J, the junction kept 8 bases outside the gene matches. Germline-derived CDR1 and CDR2 are KGHSH and LQKENI. This CDR3 is built from 16 residues. The CDR3 loop is CASSPRLRGGLNEQFF. CDR3 nucleotide sequence: TGTGCCAGCTCACCACGGTTGCGGGGGGGCCTTAATGAGCAGTTCTTC.

The chain has TRBV20-1 and TRBJ2-1; 10 nucleotides match TRBD2. Germline V gene data show CDR1 as DFQATT and CDR2 as SNEGSKA (reference sequence). This CDR3 contains 12 residues. Trimming cost V 7 bases and J 7 bases; bases outside gene matches: 4. DNA of the CDR3: TGCAGTGAAAGCGGGGGGGAGAATGAGCAGTTCTTC. Its protein is CSESGGENEQFF.

The V call is TRBV10-3, the J call TRBJ1-5, with TRBD1 identical over 7 bases. Looked up from germline, CDR1 is ENHRY and CDR2 is SYGVKD. The CDR3 has 13 residues. V dropped 4 bases and J dropped 6; count of bases not matched to a gene: 3. The CDR3 here is CAISAQGSQPQHF. The CDR3 bases are TGTGCCATCAGTGCACAGGGGAGTCAGCCCCAGCATTTT.

This clonotype was detected many times. The chain has TRBV5-1 and TRBJ2-5; TRBD2 matches at 14 bases. J lost 4 bases, V lost 4 bases, and 3 bases had no gene match. Germline V gene sequence: CDR1 SGHRS, CDR2 YFSETQ. The CDR3 consists of 15 residues. The CDR3 DNA reads TGCGCCAGCAGCACGACTAGCGGGAGGGGAGAGACCCAGTACTTC. Its translation is CASSTTSGRGETQYF.

V usage is TRBV4-3 and J usage is TRBJ2-5; the D gene is possibly TRBD1 (6 bases). The last part of the DNA fits TRBJ2-7 better; the J call may be wrong. In germline, CDR1 is LGHNA, CDR2 YSLEER. The CDR3 has 13 amino acids. Written as DNA, the CDR3 is TGCGCCAGCAGCCAAGCTCAGGGGCACGAGCAGTACTTC. Protein sequence: CASSQAQGHEQYF.

In this sample, this clonotype turned up a few times. V and J are TRBV6-2 or TRBV6-3 and TRBJ2-5; D may be TRBD1 (5 bases). The CDR3 contains 16 residues. The ends were cut back, 5 bases at V and 6 bases at J, with 22 bases in the middle. Germline assignment: CDR1 MNHEY and CDR2 SVGEGT. CDR3 amino acids: CASSLILGLERQTQYF. The CDR3 region has the DNA TGTGCCAGCAGTCTAATCCTGGGGCTCGAGAGACAGACCCAGTACTTC.

J is TRBJ1-5 and V is TRBV4-1; the D is unclear. Germline V CDR1 and CDR2: MGHRA, YSYEKL. This CDR3 has 18 residues. V was trimmed by 0 bases and J by 0 bases, leaving 15 bases between them. CDR3 coding DNA: TGCGCCAGCAGCCAAGATCGGGCAGGAGTGTATAGCAATCAGCCCCAGCATTTT. The encoded protein is CASSQDRAGVYSNQPQHF.

V gene TRBV12-3 or TRBV12-4 combines with J gene TRBJ2-3; 10 nucleotides align to TRBD2. The CDR3 runs to 14 residues. The V segment lost 6 bases and the J segment 6 bases; nucleotides outside the gene matches: 6. CDR3 DNA: TGTGCCAGCAGCCTAGCGGGAGTAATGGATACGCAGTATTTT. Protein product: CASSLAGVMDTQYF.

This clonotype was observed a handful of times. The chain combines TRBV2 with TRBJ1-5, with 9 positions matching TRBD1. The length of the CDR3 is 17 residues. Germline trimming cut 6 bases from V and 3 bases from J; bases unmatched to any gene: 12. CDR1 and CDR2 from the germline V gene are SNHLY and FYNNEI. The CDR3 DNA follows: TGTGCCAGCAGCCTCGACGCACAGGGGGCCGACAATCAGCCCCAGCATTTT. Protein: CASSLDAQGADNQPQHF.

This clonotype was seen a single time. The V gene is TRBV2, the J gene TRBJ2-7; 8 nucleotides line up with TRBD2. The ends lost 9 bases at V and 1 base at J; junction bases unmatched: 5. CDR1 and CDR2 from the germline V gene are SNHLY and FYNNEI. The CDR3 extends over 13 amino acids. The CDR3: CASEAGASYEQYF. CDR3 DNA sequence: TGTGCCAGTGAAGCGGGGGCTTCCTACGAGCAGTACTTC. The full variable domain, rest sourced from reference TRBV2 and TRBJ2-7, is EPEVTQTPSHQVTQMGQEVILRCVPISNHLYFYWYRQILGQKVEFLVSFYNNEISEKSEIFDDQFSVERPDGSNFTLKIRSTKLEDSAMYFCASEAGASYEQYFGPGTRLTVT.

A few counts support this clonotype. This sequence joins TRBV4-3 and TRBJ2-5; no reliable D call. The CDR3 runs 13 residues. Germline V gives CDR1 LGHNA, CDR2 YSLEER. Trimming left V 4 bases short and J 0 bases short, with 6 bases between. The CDR3 nucleotides read TGCGCCAGCAGCCGGAACGACCAAGAGACCCAGTACTTC. Protein product: CASSRNDQETQYF.

V is TRBV14 and J is TRBJ2-2; D gene unclear. Germline V gene data show CDR1 as SGHDN and CDR2 as FVKESK. The CDR3 is made up of 13 amino acids. V was cut by 5 bases and J by 3 bases, with 7 bases left in between. CDR3 sequence reads: CASSIRDTGELFF. CDR3 DNA sequence: TGTGCCAGCAGCATCCGGGACACCGGGGAGCTGTTTTTT.

Regarding this clonotype: Germline and junction disagree at one end, which may indicate a read error. The gene calls are TRBV7-8 and TRBJ2-1, with 11 bases lining up with TRBD2. Germline CDR1 SGHVS, CDR2 FQNEAQ. The CDR3 contains 19 residues. The CDR3 nucleotides are TGTGCCAACAGCTTAACAGGGACTAGCGGTTTAAGCTCCTACAATGAGCAGTTCTTC. This sequence encodes CANSLTGTSGLSSYNEQFF.

In its sample, this clonotype was seen a few times. This rearrangement joins TRBV7-2 to TRBJ2-7, with no clear D. The CDR3 is 16 amino acids. The V gene lost 1 base and the J gene lost 1 base, with 14 bases spanning the gap. The germline gives CDR1 SGHTA, CDR2 FQGNSA. The CDR3, as DNA: TGTGCCAGCAGCTTAGAATTCGGATCGCAGTCCTACGAGCAGTACTTC. Its translation: CASSLEFGSQSYEQYF. Using reference TRBV7-2 and TRBJ2-7 for the parts outside the CDR3, the full variable domain is GAGVSQSPSNKVTEKGKDVELRCDPISGHTALYWYRQSLGQGLEFLIYFQGNSAPDKSGLPSDRFSAERTGGSVSTLTIQRTQQEDSAVYLCASSLEFGSQSYEQYFGPGTRLTVT.

The V call is TRBV4-1, the J call TRBJ2-1; TRBD1 might be the D (6 bases). The germline CDR1 and CDR2 sequences are MGHRA and YSYEKL. Trimming pared 3 bases from V and 3 bases from J, leaving 18 bases between. The CDR3 contains 17 residues. The CDR3 DNA follows: TGCGCCAGCAGCCAGGAGTACAGGGTTGCCTTCTACAATGAGCAGTTCTTC. This encodes CASSQEYRVAFYNEQFF.

This rearrangement joins TRBV6-6 to TRBJ1-1; weak D call: TRBD1 (6 bases). V was pared by 8 bases and J by 0 bases, with 16 bases between. This CDR3 has 15 amino acids. CDR1 and CDR2 (germline): MNHNY, SVGAGI (reference sequence). The CDR3 protein is CASGKGVSMNTEAFF. In DNA, the CDR3 is TGTGCCAGCGGGAAGGGGGTTTCTATGAACACTGAAGCTTTCTTT.

This rearrangement joins TRBV12-3 or TRBV12-4 to TRBJ2-1; 8 bases map to TRBD2. CDR3 size: 15 residues. The V and J ends lost 7 bases and 9 bases, in that order; junction bases with no gene match: 14. As DNA, the CDR3 is TGTGCCAGCAATCCGGCGCGGGGGGCCCTCCCTGAGCAGTTCTTC. As protein: CASNPARGALPEQFF.